Reported below is one T cell receptor beta chain. The antigen is unknown. TCRdb keeps only in-frame clones here, not all; method: immunoSEQ multiplex PCR. The sample records about 56,000 clones, approximately 90% being singletons. This specimen belongs to a study of cytomegalovirus exposure and HLA in healthy donors. Background on the study: The same platform was used for the approximately 120 validation repertoires as for the approximately 630 first-cohort repertoires, as reported in a later analysis.

Notes on the study in general: Most observed TCR sequences were rare, whereas some public TCRs were detected in many donors.

From germline, CDR1 is MDHEN and CDR2 SYDVKM. V was shortened by 4 bases and J by 7 bases, with 26 bases between the two germline ends. This CDR3 has 18 residues. Separate from the approximately 670-subject first cohort was the approximately 130-subject validation cohort, to which the donors belonged. The sequenced sample was PBMCs. The TCR sequence derives from a man aged 18 to 29 in good health and CMV-seronegative. The chain employs TRBV28 and TRBJ1-5; D gene uncertain. Here the CDR3 reads CASSSQLNPDKIWQPQHF. DNA for the CDR3: TGTGCCAGCAGTTCTCAATTAAACCCAGACAAAATCTGGCAGCCCCAGCATTTT.